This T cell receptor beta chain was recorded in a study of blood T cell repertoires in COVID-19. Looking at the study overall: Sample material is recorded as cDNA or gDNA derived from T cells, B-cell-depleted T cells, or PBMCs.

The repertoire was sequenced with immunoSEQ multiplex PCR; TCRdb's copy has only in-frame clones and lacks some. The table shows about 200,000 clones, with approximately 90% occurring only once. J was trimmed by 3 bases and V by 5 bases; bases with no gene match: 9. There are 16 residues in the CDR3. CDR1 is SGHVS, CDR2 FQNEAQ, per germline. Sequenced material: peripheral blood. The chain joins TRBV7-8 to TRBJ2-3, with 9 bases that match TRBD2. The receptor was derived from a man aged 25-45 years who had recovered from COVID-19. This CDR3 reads CASSPDLAGSTDTQYF. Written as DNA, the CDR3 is TGTGCCAGCAGCCCCGATCTAGCGGGGTCGACAGATACGCAGTATTTT.